Below, 26 T cell receptor beta chains from the same sample are listed, as sequenced in a study of STAT5B mutations in CD4+ large granular lymphocyte leukemia. Produced via immunoSEQ multiplex PCR; TCRdb's table is partial and in-frame only. This sample has about 38,000 clones, with about 82% found just once. The sequencing sample was made of CD4+ T cells from blood buffy coats. The origin of the receptors is a human donor in good health.

V and J are TRBV4-2 and TRBJ2-1, with D possibly matching TRBD2 (5 bases). The V gene lost 4 bases and the J gene lost 5 bases, with 12 bases spanning the gap. In germline, CDR1 is LGHNA, CDR2 YNFKEQ. The CDR3 spans 14 residues. CDR3 bases: TGTGCCAGCAGCCTCCAACTAGATAACAATGAGCAGTTCTTC. Its translation is CASSLQLDNNEQFF.

This chain joins TRBV5-1 and TRBJ2-5, with D hard to call. Gene TRBJ2-7 matches the end of the DNA better, so the J call may be wrong. Germline V gives CDR1 SGHRS, CDR2 YFSETQ. CDR3 length: 12 amino acids. CDR3 sequence (DNA): TGCGCCAGCAGCGTTAACTCCTACGAGCAGTACTTC. Amino acid sequence: CASSVNSYEQYF.

This clone showed up just once. The chain combines TRBV18 with TRBJ2-3; possibly TRBD1 or TRBD2 for D (7 bases each). Germline V lookup: CDR1 KGHSH, CDR2 LQKENI. V dropped 5 bases and J dropped 4 bases, with 22 bases sitting between them. The CDR3 length is 17 residues. The CDR3 coding sequence is TGTGCCAGCTCATCGATTCCAGGGGGAAGCGGGGCAGATACGCAGTATTTT. This encodes CASSSIPGGSGADTQYF.

The chain employs TRBV13 and TRBJ2-3; TRBD1 matches at 11 bases. CDR1 and CDR2 from the germline V gene are PRHDT and FYEKMQ (reference sequence). With 5 bases clipped from V and 5 bases from J, the junction kept 6 bases outside the gene matches. CDR3 length equals 15 residues. The CDR3 loop reads CASSQGQGGKDTQYF. CDR3 nucleotides: TGTGCCAGCAGCCAGGGACAGGGGGGTAAAGATACGCAGTATTTT.

The rearrangement links TRBV19 to TRBJ1-5, with D tentatively TRBD1 (6 bases). V lost 3 bases to trimming and J lost 6 bases, with 12 bases between them. Germline CDR1 is LNHDA and CDR2 is SQIVND (reference sequence). The CDR3 has 14 amino acids. The CDR3 nucleotides are TGTGCCAGTAGTATTGAGGGAGGGGGTCAGCCCCAGCATTTT. Amino acid sequence: CASSIEGGGQPQHF.

V is TRBV7-9 and J is TRBJ2-2; 9 positions agree with TRBD1. This CDR3 spans 17 amino acids. The V and J ends lost 0 bases and 4 bases, in that order; junction bases with no gene match: 6. The germline V gene encodes CDR1 SEHNR and CDR2 FQNEAQ (reference sequence). CDR3 residues: CASSLASGTGPTGELFF. The DNA of the CDR3 is TGTGCCAGCAGCTTAGCTTCCGGGACAGGGCCCACCGGGGAGCTGTTTTTT.

The gene calls are TRBV10-3 and TRBJ1-3; D might be TRBD1 (6 bases). The CDR3 length is 13 residues. The V gene lost 9 bases and the J gene lost 2 bases, with 11 bases spanning the gap. The germline V gene has CDR1 ENHRY and CDR2 SYGVKD. Here the CDR3 reads CAILRGPGNTIYF. The CDR3 bases are TGTGCCATTCTCCGGGGGCCTGGAAACACCATATATTTT.

The CDR3 coding sequence is TGTGCCAGCAGCTTAGCGGGAGCGGACACCGGGGAGCTGTTTTTT. This translates into CASSLAGADTGELFF. The rearrangement uses TRBV7-2 and TRBJ2-2; D is perhaps TRBD2 (5 bases). V was shortened by 0 bases and J by 3 bases, with 8 bases between the two germline ends. This CDR3 has 15 residues. Germline-derived CDR1 and CDR2 are SGHTA and FQGNSA.

The V gene is TRBV29-1, the J gene TRBJ1-2; D perhaps matches TRBD1 (5 bases). Germline CDR1 and CDR2: SQVTM and ANQGSEA. The CDR3 is 12 amino acids. V shed 2 bases and J shed 5 bases, with 9 bases lying between them. CDR3 in amino acids: CSVENPGYGYTF. The CDR3 coding sequence is TGCAGCGTTGAAAATCCAGGGTATGGCTACACCTTC.

The chain has TRBV30 and TRBJ2-3, with 10 nucleotides matching TRBD1. This CDR3 is 15 amino acids long. V lost 3 bases and J lost 3; bases outside the gene matches: 6. CDR1 is GTSNPN, CDR2 SVGIG, per germline (reference sequence). This CDR3 is CAWSGGQGRTDTQYF. The DNA for the CDR3 is TGTGCCTGGAGCGGGGGACAGGGGAGGACAGATACGCAGTATTTT.

This clone turned up a few times. The chain couples TRBV4-2 to TRBJ1-5, with unresolved D. The CDR3 is made up of 13 amino acids. V was clipped by 1 base and J by 12 bases, with 13 bases between them. Looked up from germline, CDR1 is LGHNA and CDR2 is YNFKEQ. This chain's CDR3 is CASSQVDLSLQHF. CDR3 coding DNA: TGTGCCAGCAGCCAAGTCGACCTCTCCCTCCAGCATTTT.

As for this clone: Other nucleotide sequences from this sample produce the same CDR3. This sequence joins TRBV5-1 and TRBJ2-3; D may be TRBD1 or TRBD2 (5 bases each). Trimming removed 4 bases at V and 0 bases at J, with 12 bases between. Per germline, CDR1 SGHRS and CDR2 YFSETQ. The CDR3 spans 15 residues. CDR3 coding DNA: TGCGCCAGCAGCCCCGGGACGGCTAGCACAGATACGCAGTATTTT. It encodes CASSPGTASTDTQYF. Supplemented by reference TRBV5-1 and TRBJ2-3, the full variable domain reads KAGVTQTPRYLIKTRGQQVTLSCSPISGHRSVSWYQQTPGQGLQFLFEYFSETQRNKGNFPGRFSGRQFSNSRSEMNVSTLELGDSALYLCASSPGTASTDTQYFGPGTRLTVL.

The chain links TRBV6-5 to TRBJ2-3; 7 bases are shared with TRBD1. Per the germline V gene, CDR1 is MNHEY and CDR2 is SVGAGI. The length of the CDR3 is 13 residues. V lost 10 bases and J lost 1; bases outside the gene matches: 5. The CDR3: CATRDRGTDTQYF. The CDR3 DNA follows: TGTGCCACCCGGGACAGAGGCACAGATACGCAGTATTTT.

The gene calls are TRBV9 and TRBJ1-1, with D maybe TRBD1 (6 bases). The CDR3 runs to 14 residues. V gave up 1 base and J gave up 1 base, with 8 bases separating them. CDR1 and CDR2 from the germline V gene are SGDLS and YYNGEE. This CDR3 reads CASSVPGQNTEAFF. The CDR3 DNA follows: TGTGCCAGCAGCGTACCGGGACAGAACACTGAAGCTTTCTTT. Together with reference TRBV9 and TRBJ1-1, the CDR3 gives the full variable domain: DSGVTQTPKHLITATGQRVTLRCSPRSGDLSVYWYQQSLDQGLQFLIQYYNGEERAKGNILERFSAQQFPDLHSELNLSSLELGDSALYFCASSVPGQNTEAFFGQGTRLTVV.

The chain combines TRBV6-6 with TRBJ2-1, with 10 bases lining up with TRBD1. CDR3 length: 16 amino acids. V lost 3 bases and J lost 8; bases outside the gene matches: 10. The V gene's germline CDR1 is MNHNY and CDR2 SVGAGI (reference sequence). CDR3 bases: TGTGCCAGCAGTTATTACCGACAGGGGGCTGTAGATGAGCAGTTCTTC. This codes for CASSYYRQGAVDEQFF.

The chain couples TRBV7-9 to TRBJ1-5; D remains unclear. V was cut by 2 bases and J by 5 bases, with 4 bases left in between. The CDR3 spans 12 residues. CDR1 is SEHNR and CDR2 is FQNEAQ in the germline V gene (reference sequence). Written as DNA, the CDR3 is TGTGCCAGCAGCTTACGGGATCAGCCCCAGCATTTT. Protein sequence: CASSLRDQPQHF.

The rearrangement uses TRBV5-3 and TRBJ1-5, with D possibly being TRBD1 (5 bases). TRBV5-3 is noted as an ORF with a role that remains uncertain. The CDR3 runs 14 residues. Trimming took 3 bases from V and 5 from J, leaving 12 bases between them. CDR3 nucleotide sequence: TGTGCCAGAAGCTGGAGGGAGGGACATCAGCCCCAGCATTTT. Residues: CARSWREGHQPQHF.

This clone came up once. J is TRBJ1-1 and V is TRBV4-3; possibly TRBD1 for D (5 bases). The V and J ends lost 0 bases and 3 bases respectively, with 11 bases between them. Germline V lookup: CDR1 LGHNA, CDR2 YSLEER. This CDR3 is 15 amino acids long. This CDR3 is CASSQEAGRDTEAFF. The CDR3 nucleotides are TGCGCCAGCAGCCAAGAGGCAGGGCGGGACACTGAAGCTTTCTTT.

The chain recombines TRBV9 with TRBJ1-2, with 7 bases fitting TRBD1. V dropped 2 bases and J dropped 4; count of bases not matched to a gene: 8. CDR3 length equals 15 residues. Per the germline V gene, CDR1 is SGDLS and CDR2 is YYNGEE. The CDR3 DNA follows: TGTGCCAGCAGCGTTCAAGACAGGGCTGGCTATGGCTACACCTTC. This encodes CASSVQDRAGYGYTF.

This clone was recorded once. The chain employs TRBV2 and TRBJ2-7; weak D call: TRBD1 (6 bases). Trimming removed 5 bases from V and 2 bases from J, with 16 bases in between. In germline, CDR1 is SNHLY, CDR2 FYNNEI. This CDR3 has 15 amino acids. As DNA, the CDR3 is TGTGCCAGCAGTCACCCCGGGACACCGACCTACGAGCAGTACTTC. Protein product: CASSHPGTPTYEQYF.

CDR3 residues: CASSEVSSSQPQHF. The CDR3 DNA sequence: TGTGCCAGCAGTGAAGTATCGAGCTCTCAGCCCCAGCATTTT. The rearrangement joins TRBV2 to TRBJ1-5; D uncertain. This CDR3 has 14 amino acids. In germline, CDR1 is SNHLY, CDR2 FYNNEI. Trimming stripped 1 base from V and 6 bases from J, with 10 bases between.

The V call is TRBV27, the J call TRBJ1-1, with 12 nucleotides matching TRBD1. The CDR3 runs 17 residues. Germline assignment: CDR1 MNHEY and CDR2 SMNVEV (reference sequence). After removal of 5 bases from V and 1 base from J, the junction contained 8 bases not matched to a gene. The CDR3 loop reads CASSPGTGGARNTEAFF. The CDR3 DNA reads as TGTGCCAGCAGTCCCGGGACAGGGGGCGCGAGGAACACTGAAGCTTTCTTT.

The chain couples TRBV4-2 to TRBJ1-1; D may be TRBD1 (6 bases). From germline, CDR1 is LGHNA and CDR2 YNFKEQ. The CDR3 length is 14 residues. The V gene lost 3 bases and the J gene lost 1 base, with 9 bases spanning the gap. CDR3 residues: CASSQMDRNTEAFF. Written as DNA, the CDR3 is TGTGCCAGCAGCCAGATGGACAGGAACACTGAAGCTTTCTTT.

J is TRBJ1-4 and V is TRBV5-1; 9 bases are a match to TRBD1. The germline gives CDR1 SGHRS, CDR2 YFSETQ. The CDR3 sequence is 15 residues long. V shed 3 bases, J shed 8 bases, and the junction held 8 bases outside the gene matches. Here the CDR3 DNA reads TGCGCCAGCAGCTCCAGGACAGGGGATGGCGAAAAACTGTTTTTT. Amino acid sequence: CASSSRTGDGEKLFF.

The chain is built from TRBV9 and TRBJ2-3; no definite D call. This CDR3 region has 12 residues. CDR1 and CDR2 from the germline V gene are SGDLS and YYNGEE. V was pared by 3 bases and J by 7 bases, with 9 bases between. CDR3 amino acids: CASSASKNTQYF. In nucleotides, the CDR3 is TGTGCCAGCAGCGCCTCGAAAAATACGCAGTATTTT.

The chain recombines TRBV7-9 with TRBJ2-3; TRBD1 matches 9 bases. Germline V CDR1 and CDR2: SEHNR, FQNEAQ (reference sequence). CDR3 length: 15 amino acids. The trim removed 2 bases at V and 4 bases at J, leaving 4 bases unmatched. The CDR3 reads CASSLPDRGSDTQYF. As DNA, the CDR3 is TGTGCCAGCAGCTTACCTGACAGGGGGTCAGATACGCAGTATTTT.